Here is one TCR beta chain with its context. This specimen belongs to a study of patients and donors after allogeneic stem cell transplantation. TCRdb reanalysed the RT-PCR reads using MiXCR and keeps one entry per CDR3 protein. The sample has hundreds of thousands of distinct CDR3 sequences; 16% are singletons. CDR1 and CDR2 (germline): SNHLY, FYNNEI. The CDR3 has 16 amino acids. V lost 5 bases and J lost 6, with 19 bases in between. The chain is built from TRBV2 and TRBJ2-2; possible D gene TRBD2, 5 bases. The clonotype comes from a human donor who was either an allogeneic HSCT recipient or a stem cell or donor lymphocyte infusion donor (not recorded which). It is not recorded whose cells these are; they may come from a transplant donor. Sequencing was done on a sample of blood, either unsorted or a sorted T cell fraction (not recorded which). CDR3: CASSLRVTIGAGELFF. CDR3 sequence (DNA): TGTGCCAGCAGTCTCCGGGTCACAATCGGGGCCGGGGAGCTGTTTTTT.